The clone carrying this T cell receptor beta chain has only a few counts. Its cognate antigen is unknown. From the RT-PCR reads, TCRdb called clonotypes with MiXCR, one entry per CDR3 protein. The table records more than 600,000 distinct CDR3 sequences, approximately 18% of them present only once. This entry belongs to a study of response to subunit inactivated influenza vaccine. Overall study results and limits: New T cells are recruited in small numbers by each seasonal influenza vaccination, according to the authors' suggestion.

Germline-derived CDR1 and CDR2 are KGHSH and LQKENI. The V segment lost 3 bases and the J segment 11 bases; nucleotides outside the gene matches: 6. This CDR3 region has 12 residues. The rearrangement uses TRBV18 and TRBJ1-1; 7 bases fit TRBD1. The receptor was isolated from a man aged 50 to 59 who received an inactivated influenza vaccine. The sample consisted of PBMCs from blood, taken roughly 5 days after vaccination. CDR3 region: CASSPDRREAFF. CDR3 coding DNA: TGTGCCAGCTCACCGGACAGGAGGGAGGCTTTCTTT.